These 3 T cell receptor beta chains originate from one sample sequenced in a study of cytomegalovirus exposure and HLA in healthy donors (TCRdb year 2017). The library was prepared using the immunoSEQ multiplex PCR assay. In TCRdb, the immuneACCESS table is reduced to in-frame sequences with V and J assigned. These tables do not hold every clone; where another copy was compared, an unresolved V gene accounts for under half, and the others remain unexplained. Here the sample has some 290,000 clones; approximately 86% occur a single time. The top ten hold more than 0.95% of the sample. Sequenced: PBMCs. Receptor source: a man aged 30 to 45 in good health and CMV-seronegative.

V is TRBV11-2 and J is TRBJ2-2, with 11 bases that match TRBD1. V lost 4 bases and J lost 7; bases outside the gene matches: 5. In germline, CDR1 is SGHAT, CDR2 FQNNGV. The CDR3 has 15 residues. The CDR3 loop is CASSSRDRGIGELFF. CDR3 sequence (DNA): TGTGCCAGCAGCTCACGGGACAGGGGGATCGGGGAGCTGTTTTTT.

The chain links TRBV14 to TRBJ2-7, with D tentatively TRBD1 (5 bases). V shed 4 bases and J shed 3 bases, with 19 bases lying between them. The CDR3 extends over 16 amino acids. Per the germline V gene, CDR1 is SGHDN and CDR2 is FVKESK. This CDR3 reads CASSPLGPRVNYEQYF. DNA for the CDR3: TGTGCCAGCAGCCCCCTCGGCCCCAGGGTGAACTACGAGCAGTACTTC.

This sequence joins TRBV5-4 and TRBJ2-5, with TRBD1 matching over 8 bases. The CDR3 runs 16 residues. The germline CDR1 and CDR2 sequences are SGHNT and YYREEE (reference sequence). J gave up 2 bases and V 4 bases, and 10 bases lay outside the gene matches. CDR3 DNA sequence: TGTGCCAGCAGCCCCCTCGGGACAGGATTACAAGAGACCCAGTACTTC. The encoded protein is CASSPLGTGLQETQYF.